One and the same sample provided the 24 T cell receptor beta chains below, sequenced in a study of shared clonotypes between healthy human individuals (dated by TCRdb to the early 2020s). For the CD8 naive samples, CD45RO-negative cells were positively selected for CCR7, yielding a CD45RA+CCR7+ population from which TemRA cells were excluded. The library relied on the immunoSEQ multiplex PCR assay. TCRdb took this table from immuneACCESS and kept in-frame rearrangements with V and J called. Such tables lack part of the clones; where checked against another copy, unresolved V genes explain under half of the gap, and the rest is unexplained. This sample holds about 1,800,000 clones; about 95% were observed only once. In total, the top ten clones hold less than 1.5% of the sample. The sequenced sample consisted of naive CD8+ T cells sorted from blood. What the cell subset or site label conveys for this sample: CD45RA+CCR7+. These receptors were collected from a man between 18 and 35 years old in good health.

The CDR3 DNA reads TGTGCCAGCAGCTCAGCGGGTTATGGCTACACCTTC. This codes for CASSSAGYGYTF. V is TRBV11-3 and J is TRBJ1-2; D not certain. Germline V CDR1 and CDR2: SGHNT, YENEEA. V was cut by 4 bases and J by 5 bases, with 8 bases left in between. The CDR3 runs 12 residues.

The chain is built from TRBV14 and TRBJ1-1; D remains unclear. V was clipped by 1 base and J by 8 bases, with 5 bases between them. CDR1 SGHDN and CDR2 FVKESK come from the germline V gene. This CDR3 contains 11 residues. The DNA of the CDR3 is TGTGCCAGCAGCCAAGCGGGAGAAGCTTTCTTT. This codes for CASSQAGEAFF.

This clone showed up just once. V usage is TRBV10-3 and J usage is TRBJ1-4; D not resolved. V was pared by 10 bases and J by 0 bases, with 24 bases between. Germline V gene lookup returns CDR1 ENHRY and CDR2 SYGVKD. CDR3 length equals 18 residues. The CDR3 sequence: CARSSTSASSATNEKLFF. CDR3 nucleotides: TGTGCCAGGAGCAGCACGTCGGCGTCGAGTGCAACTAATGAAAAACTGTTTTTT.

The rearrangement joins TRBV6-5 to TRBJ2-7; D not resolved. The CDR3 runs 15 residues. Trimming removed 0 bases from V and 7 bases from J, with 16 bases in between. Germline CDR1 is MNHEY and CDR2 is SVGAGI. The DNA of the CDR3 is TGTGCCAGCAGTTACTCGCAATCTGGAGTAGGAGAGCAGTACTTC. Its protein is CASSYSQSGVGEQYF.

Concerning this clone itself: This sample also contains other DNA sequences that code for the same CDR3. The chain joins TRBV4-1 to TRBJ2-7; D not certain. Trimming removed 1 base at V and 3 bases at J, with 7 bases between. There are 13 residues in the CDR3. Looked up from germline, CDR1 is MGHRA and CDR2 is YSYEKL. The CDR3 DNA follows: TGCGCCAGCAGCCAAGGGGCTAGCTACGAGCAGTACTTC. Translation: CASSQGASYEQYF.

Only one count was recorded for this clone. The V gene is TRBV5-1, the J gene TRBJ2-1, with D perhaps TRBD2 (7 bases). Trimming left V 4 bases short and J 5 bases short, with 16 bases between. From germline, CDR1 is SGHRS and CDR2 YFSETQ. The CDR3 totals 15 residues. The CDR3 DNA is TGCGCCAGCAGCCCGAGGGGGGGGCGAGACAATGAGCAGTTCTTC. Translating it yields CASSPRGGRDNEQFF.

The J gene is TRBJ2-2, the V gene TRBV7-8; 8 bases line up with TRBD2. V shed 6 bases, J shed 6 bases, and the junction held 6 bases outside the gene matches. The CDR3 totals 14 residues. CDR1 SGHVS and CDR2 FQNEAQ come from the germline V gene. CDR3 amino acids: CASSSLTSAGELFF. The CDR3 region has the DNA TGTGCCAGCAGTTCTCTGACTAGCGCCGGGGAGCTGTTTTTT.

The gene calls are TRBV4-3 and TRBJ2-7; the match to TRBD1 covers 10 bases. The germline CDR1 and CDR2 sequences are LGHNA and YSLEER. There are 16 residues in the CDR3. V shed 3 bases, J shed 3 bases, and the junction held 8 bases outside the gene matches. In DNA form, the CDR3 reads TGCGCCAGCAGCCACGGGGGGGGACAGGGGTTCTACGAGCAGTACTTC. Translated, it gives CASSHGGGQGFYEQYF.

On this clone itself: The sample holds other DNA sequences that translate to the same CDR3. This rearrangement joins TRBV30 to TRBJ2-7, with no clear D. This CDR3 is built from 11 residues. Germline CDR1 and CDR2: GTSNPN and SVGIG (reference sequence). Deletions cut 0 bases from V and 7 bases from J, with 7 bases between. The CDR3 region has the DNA TGTGCCTGGAGTGTATCTGGGGAGCAGTACTTC. Translation: CAWSVSGEQYF. The full variable domain, rest sourced from reference TRBV30 and TRBJ2-7, is SQTIHQWPATLVQPVGSPLSLECTVEGTSNPNLYWYRQAAGRGLQLLFYSVGIGQISSEVPQNLSASRPQDRQFILSSKKLLLSDSGFYLCAWSVSGEQYFGPGTRLTVT.

As concerns this clone: The conserved phenylalanine or tryptophan is not found at the CDR3 terminus, so this likely reflects a read error. The chain combines TRBV6-5 with TRBJ1-1; 11 bases are shared with TRBD1. Germline CDR1 is MNHEY and CDR2 is SVGAGI. V was pared by 2 bases and J by 0 bases, with 2 bases of the junction left unmatched. The CDR3 sequence is 16 residues long. The CDR3 nucleotides read TGTGCCAGCAGTTACCGGACAGGGGGCCTGAACACTGAAGCTTTCGTT. Encoded protein: CASSYRTGGLNTEAFV.

This chain links TRBV7-9 with TRBJ2-2; 10 bases are shared with TRBD1. CDR1 and CDR2 (germline): SEHNR, FQNEAQ (reference sequence). The junction had 8 bases not matched to a gene; V was cut back by 8 bases and J by 5 bases. CDR3 size: 15 residues. This CDR3 reads CASDPGQGLTGELFF. CDR3 DNA: TGTGCCAGCGACCCGGGACAGGGGTTAACCGGGGAGCTGTTTTTT.

The rearrangement joins TRBV27 to TRBJ2-2; TRBD1 or TRBD2 may be the D gene (5 bases each). Germline loops: CDR1 MNHEY, CDR2 SMNVEV (reference sequence). V shed 1 base and J shed 4 bases, with 10 bases lying between them. This CDR3 region has 15 residues. CDR3 DNA: TGTGCCAGCAGTTTATTCCCTGGGGGCACCGGGGAGCTGTTTTTT. Translated, it gives CASSLFPGGTGELFF.

A word on this clone: Other DNA sequences from this sample encode an identical CDR3 as well. The chain combines TRBV9 with TRBJ2-3; D gene ambiguous. CDR1 and CDR2 (germline): SGDLS, YYNGEE. Trimming left V 4 bases short and J 2 bases short, with 5 bases between. The CDR3 has 12 amino acids. For the CDR3, the DNA is TGTGCCAGCAGCCCCCACACAGATACGCAGTATTTT. Amino acid sequence: CASSPHTDTQYF.

This clone was seen only once. This rearrangement joins TRBV4-3 to TRBJ1-1; D gene ambiguous. Per the germline V gene, CDR1 is LGHNA and CDR2 is YSLEER. V was shortened by 4 bases and J by 5 bases, with 17 bases between the two germline ends. This CDR3 spans 15 amino acids. The DNA for the CDR3 is TGCGCCAGCAGCCTGGGTGTAACAGAAAGAACTGAAGCTTTCTTT. Encoded protein: CASSLGVTERTEAFF.

The chain has TRBV27 and TRBJ1-1; 9 bases are shared with TRBD1. Trimming at V came to 6 bases and at J to 8 bases, leaving 10 bases not matched to a gene. The CDR3 sequence is 14 residues long. The germline CDR1 and CDR2 sequences are MNHEY and SMNVEV (reference sequence). This CDR3 reads CASRDRGSLEEAFF. In DNA, the CDR3 is TGTGCCAGCAGGGACAGGGGAAGCCTGGAGGAAGCTTTCTTT.

This clone has a single count. The chain is built from TRBV27 and TRBJ2-7; D tentatively reads TRBD1 or TRBD2 (5 bases each). Germline CDR1 MNHEY, CDR2 SMNVEV (reference sequence). This CDR3 is built from 16 residues. V was cut by 3 bases and J by 4 bases, with 19 bases left in between. CDR3 DNA sequence: TGTGCCAGCAGTTTTCAGGCCGGGACGACCATGTACGAGCAGTACTTC. Protein sequence: CASSFQAGTTMYEQYF.

Regarding this clone: Other DNA sequences in this sample translate to the same CDR3. This rearrangement joins TRBV27 to TRBJ2-2; D unresolved. Trimming stripped 5 bases from V and 1 base from J, with 8 bases between. CDR1 is MNHEY and CDR2 is SMNVEV in the germline V gene (reference sequence). The CDR3 contains 14 residues. CDR3 region: CASSAGLNTGELFF. CDR3 DNA: TGTGCCAGCAGTGCCGGATTGAACACCGGGGAGCTGTTTTTT.

The V gene is TRBV5-6, the J gene TRBJ2-1; TRBD2 matches at 13 bases. The germline V gene has CDR1 SGHDT and CDR2 YYEEEE. This CDR3 region has 18 residues. V lost 4 bases and J lost 1; bases outside the gene matches: 8. The CDR3 DNA reads TGTGCCAGCAGCATGACTAGCGGGGGGCCCCTATCCTACAATGAGCAGTTCTTC. It encodes CASSMTSGGPLSYNEQFF.

The chain recombines TRBV9 with TRBJ1-1; a weak D match, TRBD1 (5 bases). CDR3 length equals 17 residues. Trimming took off 0 bases at V and 2 bases at J, with 17 bases between the two ends. Germline CDR1 reads SGDLS; CDR2 reads YYNGEE. CDR3 sequence: CASSVGRLGDRNTEAFF. DNA for the CDR3: TGTGCCAGCAGCGTAGGTCGTCTGGGGGACCGAAACACTGAAGCTTTCTTT.

The J gene is TRBJ2-2, the V gene TRBV4-1, with 8 bases identical to TRBD2. V lost 4 bases and J lost 2; bases outside the gene matches: 3. Per the germline V gene, CDR1 is MGHRA and CDR2 is YSYEKL. The CDR3 covers 15 residues. In DNA, the CDR3 is TGCGCCAGCAGCCCGGGGGGGCTTAACACCGGGGAGCTGTTTTTT. Amino acid sequence: CASSPGGLNTGELFF.

This clone was recorded once. This chain connects TRBV5-1 to TRBJ2-2; D unresolved. CDR1 and CDR2 from the germline V gene are SGHRS and YFSETQ. Trimming removed 0 bases from V and 5 bases from J, with 11 bases in between. The CDR3 has 15 amino acids. CDR3 sequence (DNA): TGCGCCAGCAGCTTGGGCGGAGCCAGGACCGGGGAGCTGTTTTTT. Its translation is CASSLGGARTGELFF.

The table lists this clone with a count of one. The V gene is TRBV19, the J gene TRBJ1-4; no definite D call. The germline V gene encodes CDR1 LNHDA and CDR2 SQIVND (reference sequence). CDR3 length: 16 residues. The V end lost 3 bases, the J end lost 4 bases, and 15 bases lay between the germline ends. CDR3: CASSMARGWINEKLFF. CDR3 DNA sequence: TGTGCCAGTAGTATGGCCCGAGGATGGATTAATGAAAAACTGTTTTTT.

This clone was seen a few times. This chain uses TRBV15 with TRBJ1-3; D uncertain. Trimming shortened V by 5 bases and J by 0 bases, and 8 bases separated the two germline ends. The CDR3 extends over 14 amino acids. In germline, CDR1 is LNHNV, CDR2 YYDKDF (reference sequence). The CDR3 here is CATSPGSSGNTIYF. CDR3 DNA sequence: TGTGCCACCAGCCCCGGTAGCTCTGGAAACACCATATATTTT. Based on the CDR3 plus reference TRBV15 and TRBJ1-3, the full variable domain is DAMVIQNPRYQVTQFGKPVTLSCSQTLNHNVMYWYQQKSSQAPKLLFHYYDKDFNNEADTPDNFQSRRPNTSFCFLDIRSPGLGDTAMYLCATSPGSSGNTIYFGEGSWLTVV.

This chain links TRBV11-2 with TRBJ2-7; possibly TRBD2 for D (6 bases). This CDR3 is 15 amino acids long. Germline V lookup: CDR1 SGHAT, CDR2 FQNNGV. Trimming left V 3 bases short and J 0 bases short, with 12 bases between. The DNA for the CDR3 is TGTGCCAGCAGCTTTGCTAGCGAGAGCTCCTACGAGCAGTACTTC. The encoded protein is CASSFASESSYEQYF.